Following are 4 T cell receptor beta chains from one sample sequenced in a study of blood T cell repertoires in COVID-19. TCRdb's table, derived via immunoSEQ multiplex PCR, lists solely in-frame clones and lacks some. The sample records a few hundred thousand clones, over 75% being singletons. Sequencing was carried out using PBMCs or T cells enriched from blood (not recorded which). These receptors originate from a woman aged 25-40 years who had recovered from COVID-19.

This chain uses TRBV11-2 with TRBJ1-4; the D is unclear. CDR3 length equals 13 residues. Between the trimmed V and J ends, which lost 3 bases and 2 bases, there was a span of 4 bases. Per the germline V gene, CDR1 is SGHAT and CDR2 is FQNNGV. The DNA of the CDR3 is TGTGCCAGCAGCTTTATGACTAATGAAAAACTGTTTTTT. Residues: CASSFMTNEKLFF.

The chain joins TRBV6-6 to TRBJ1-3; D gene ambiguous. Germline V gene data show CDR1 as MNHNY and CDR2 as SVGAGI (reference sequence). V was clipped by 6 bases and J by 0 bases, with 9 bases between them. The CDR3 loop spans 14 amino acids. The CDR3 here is CASSLGNSGNTIYF. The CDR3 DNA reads TGTGCCAGCAGCCTAGGAAACTCTGGAAACACCATATATTTT.

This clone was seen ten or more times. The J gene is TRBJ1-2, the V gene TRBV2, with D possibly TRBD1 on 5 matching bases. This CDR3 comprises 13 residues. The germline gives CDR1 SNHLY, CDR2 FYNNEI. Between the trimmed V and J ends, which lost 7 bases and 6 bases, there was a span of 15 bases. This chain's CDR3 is CASIRDGGDGYTF. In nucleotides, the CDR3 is TGTGCCAGCATCCGGGACGGGGGGGATGGCTACACCTTC.

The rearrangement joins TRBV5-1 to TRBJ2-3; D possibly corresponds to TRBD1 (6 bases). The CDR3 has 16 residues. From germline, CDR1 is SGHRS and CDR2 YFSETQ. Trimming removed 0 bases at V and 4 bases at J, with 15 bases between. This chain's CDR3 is CASSLGPTGNADTQYF. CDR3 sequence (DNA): TGCGCCAGCAGCTTGGGTCCTACAGGGAACGCAGATACGCAGTATTTT.